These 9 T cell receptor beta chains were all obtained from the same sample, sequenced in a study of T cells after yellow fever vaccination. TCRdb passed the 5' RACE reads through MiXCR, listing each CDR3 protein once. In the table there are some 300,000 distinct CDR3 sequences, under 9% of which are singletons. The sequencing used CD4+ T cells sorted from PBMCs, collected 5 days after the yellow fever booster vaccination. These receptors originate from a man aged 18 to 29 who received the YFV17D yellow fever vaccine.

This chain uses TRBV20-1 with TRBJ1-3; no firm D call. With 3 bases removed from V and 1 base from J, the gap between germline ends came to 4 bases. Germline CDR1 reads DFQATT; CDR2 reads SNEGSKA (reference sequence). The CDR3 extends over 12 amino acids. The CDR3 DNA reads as TGCAGTGCTAGGGTTTCTGGAAACACCATATATTTT. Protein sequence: CSARVSGNTIYF.

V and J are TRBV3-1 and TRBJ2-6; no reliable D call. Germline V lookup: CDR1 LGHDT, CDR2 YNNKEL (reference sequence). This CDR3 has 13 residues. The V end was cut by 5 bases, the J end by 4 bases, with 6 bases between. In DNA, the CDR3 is TGTGCCAGCAGCAAGGCCGGGGCCAACGTCCTGACTTTC. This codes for CASSKAGANVLTF. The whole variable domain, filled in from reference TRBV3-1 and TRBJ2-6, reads DTAVSQTPKYLVTQMGNDKSIKCEQNLGHDTMYWYKQDSKKFLKIMFSYNNKELIINETVPNRFSPKSPDKAHLNLHINSLELGDSAVYFCASSKAGANVLTFGAGSRLTVL.

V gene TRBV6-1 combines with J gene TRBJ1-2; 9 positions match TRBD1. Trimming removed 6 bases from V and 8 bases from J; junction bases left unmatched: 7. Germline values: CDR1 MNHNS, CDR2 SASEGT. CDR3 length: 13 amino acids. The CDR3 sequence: CASRPRDRAGYTF. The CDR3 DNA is TGTGCCAGCAGACCCCGGGACAGGGCCGGCTACACCTTC.

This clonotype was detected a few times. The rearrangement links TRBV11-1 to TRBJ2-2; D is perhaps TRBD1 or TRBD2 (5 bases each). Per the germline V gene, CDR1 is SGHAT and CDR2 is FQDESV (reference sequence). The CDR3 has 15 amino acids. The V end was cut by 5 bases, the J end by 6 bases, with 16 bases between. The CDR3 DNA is TGTGCCAGCAGCCGTCGGGACCGATGGCCCGGGGAGCTGTTTTTT. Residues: CASSRRDRWPGELFF.

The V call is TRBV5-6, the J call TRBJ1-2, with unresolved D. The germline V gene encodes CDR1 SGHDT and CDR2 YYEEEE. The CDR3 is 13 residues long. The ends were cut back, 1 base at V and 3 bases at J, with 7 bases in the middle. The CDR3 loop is CASSLWADYGYTF. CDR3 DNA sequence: TGTGCCAGCAGCTTGTGGGCGGACTATGGCTACACCTTC.

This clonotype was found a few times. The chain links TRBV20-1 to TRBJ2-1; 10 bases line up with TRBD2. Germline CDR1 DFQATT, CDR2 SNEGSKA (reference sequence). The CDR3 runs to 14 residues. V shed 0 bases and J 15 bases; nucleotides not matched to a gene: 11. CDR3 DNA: TGCAGTGCTAGAGATCCGGCTAGCGGGGGCTGGGCGTTCTTC. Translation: CSARDPASGGWAFF.

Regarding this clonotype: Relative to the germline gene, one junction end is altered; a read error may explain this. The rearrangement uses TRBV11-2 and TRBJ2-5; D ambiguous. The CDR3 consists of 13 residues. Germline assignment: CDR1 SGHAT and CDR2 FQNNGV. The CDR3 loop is CASTLILQETQYF. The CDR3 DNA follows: TGTGCCAGCACCTTAATTCTTCAAGAGACCCAGTACTTC.

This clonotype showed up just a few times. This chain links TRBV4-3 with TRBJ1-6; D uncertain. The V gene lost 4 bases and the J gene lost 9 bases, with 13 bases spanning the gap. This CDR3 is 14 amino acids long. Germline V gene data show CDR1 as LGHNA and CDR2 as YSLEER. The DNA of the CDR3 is TGCGCCAGCAGCCGGCGGGGAACGAGTTCACCCCTCCACTTT. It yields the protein CASSRRGTSSPLHF.

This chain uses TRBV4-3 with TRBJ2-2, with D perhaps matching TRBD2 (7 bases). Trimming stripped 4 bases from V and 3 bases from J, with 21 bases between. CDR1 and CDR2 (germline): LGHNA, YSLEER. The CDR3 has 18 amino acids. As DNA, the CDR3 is TGCGCCAGCAGCCCCGCCCTGGGGGCTAGCGGCTACACCGGGGAGCTGTTTTTT. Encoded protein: CASSPALGASGYTGELFF.